The rows below give T cell receptor beta chains drawn from one sample of a study of cytomegalovirus exposure and HLA in healthy donors. The method was immunoSEQ multiplex PCR; TCRdb's version includes in-frame clones alone and lacks a portion of them. The data show approximately 70,000 clones, approximately 94% seen once. The sample taken for sequencing was PBMCs. These receptors originate from a young woman in good health and CMV-seronegative. Each CDR3 is given with its conserved first and last residue. The order of the fields is J gene, clone size, V gene, D gene, CDR3 DNA, CDR3 protein. D genes are given only for firm matches. Size values are once, few and many counts, or a class for expanded clones, and some rows have none.

j_call: TRBJ1-2
clone_size: NA
v_call: TRBV7-2
d_call: TRBD1
cdr3_nt: TGTGCCAGCAGAGCGAACAGGGGGGAGCTGAGGGGCTACACCTTC
cdr3_aa: CASRANRGELRGYTF

j_call: TRBJ1-5
clone_size: NA
v_call: TRBV2
d_call: NA
cdr3_nt: TGTGCCAGCAGTGATCTTGGGGGCTGGGAGCCCCAGCATTTT
cdr3_aa: CASSDLGGWEPQHF

j_call: TRBJ2-7
clone_size: NA
v_call: TRBV4-3
d_call: TRBD2
cdr3_nt: TGCGTCAGCAGCCAAGCGGGGGGGGTCTCCTACGAGCAGTACTTC
cdr3_aa: CVSSQAGGVSYEQYF

j_call: TRBJ1-5
clone_size: NA
v_call: TRBV19
d_call: NA
cdr3_nt: TGTGCCAGTAGCCCGCGGGGTCAGCCCCAGCATTTT
cdr3_aa: CASSPRGQPQHF

j_call: TRBJ1-5
clone_size: NA
v_call: TRBV18
d_call: NA
cdr3_nt: TGTGCCAGCTCATTACAGGGTGGAAATCAGCCCCAGCATTTT
cdr3_aa: CASSLQGGNQPQHF

j_call: TRBJ1-4
clone_size: NA
v_call: TRBV18
d_call: NA
cdr3_nt: TGTGCCAGCTCACCATCTCTGGGGGGGGCCGGTGAAAAACTGTTTTTT
cdr3_aa: CASSPSLGGAGEKLFF

j_call: TRBJ2-2
clone_size: once
v_call: TRBV28
d_call: TRBD1
cdr3_nt: TGTGCCAGCAATCGACAGGGGGCCGGGGAGCTGTTTTTT
cdr3_aa: CASNRQGAGELFF

j_call: TRBJ1-2
clone_size: NA
v_call: TRBV5-5
d_call: TRBD1
cdr3_nt: TGTGCCAGCACAAGCGGACAGGCAGCTAACTATGGCTACACCTTC
cdr3_aa: CASTSGQAANYGYTF

j_call: TRBJ1-1
clone_size: NA
v_call: TRBV7-9
d_call: NA
cdr3_nt: TGTGCCAGCAGCTTAGGCCCTAGGAGCAACACTGAAGCTTTCTTT
cdr3_aa: CASSLGPRSNTEAFF

j_call: TRBJ1-5
clone_size: NA
v_call: TRBV19
d_call: NA
cdr3_nt: TGTGCCAGTAGACAGGGATCAGGTGTACAGCCCCAGCATTTT
cdr3_aa: CASRQGSGVQPQHF

j_call: TRBJ1-1
clone_size: NA
v_call: TRBV11-2
d_call: NA
cdr3_nt: TGTGCCAGCAGCTCCCGGGGAGGGGGGGATGAAGCTTTCTTT
cdr3_aa: CASSSRGGGDEAFF

j_call: TRBJ2-7
clone_size: NA
v_call: TRBV4-1
d_call: NA
cdr3_nt: TGCGCCAGGCCTACGACAGACTCCTACGAGCAGTACTTC
cdr3_aa: CARPTTDSYEQYF

j_call: TRBJ2-7
clone_size: NA
v_call: TRBV5-4
d_call: NA
cdr3_nt: TGTGCCAGCACACTTCGGGGGGAGCAGTACTTC
cdr3_aa: CASTLRGEQYF

j_call: TRBJ1-6
clone_size: NA
v_call: TRBV4-3
d_call: NA
cdr3_nt: TGCGCCAGCAGCCAAGGGGCCTGGGGGACTGAGAATTCACCCCTCCACTTT
cdr3_aa: CASSQGAWGTENSPLHF

j_call: TRBJ2-3
clone_size: NA
v_call: TRBV7-3
d_call: TRBD2
cdr3_nt: TGTGCCAGCAGTTTAGCGGGACGGAGCACAGATACGCAGTATTTT
cdr3_aa: CASSLAGRSTDTQYF

j_call: TRBJ1-1
clone_size: NA
v_call: TRBV5-1
d_call: NA
cdr3_nt: TGCGCCAGCAGCCCCAGGACAGCCAACACTGAAGCTTTCTTT
cdr3_aa: CASSPRTANTEAFF

j_call: TRBJ2-1
clone_size: NA
v_call: TRBV6-1
d_call: TRBD2
cdr3_nt: TGTGCCAGCAGTGAGACTAGCGGGGGGGCCGATGAGCAGTTCTTC
cdr3_aa: CASSETSGGADEQFF

j_call: TRBJ2-7
clone_size: NA
v_call: TRBV18
d_call: NA
cdr3_nt: TGTGCCAGCTCACTCGGTCGGGACTACGAGCAGTACTTC
cdr3_aa: CASSLGRDYEQYF

j_call: TRBJ1-3
clone_size: few
v_call: TRBV19
d_call: NA
cdr3_nt: TGTGCCAGTAGTGCCCTTAACAGGGTGAGGGACTCTGGAAACACCATATATTTT
cdr3_aa: CASSALNRVRDSGNTIYF

j_call: TRBJ2-7
clone_size: NA
v_call: TRBV4-1
d_call: NA
cdr3_nt: TGCGCCAGCAGCCAATCGCTGGGGGGAAGCTACGAGCAGTACTTC
cdr3_aa: CASSQSLGGSYEQYF

j_call: TRBJ1-5
clone_size: NA
v_call: TRBV18
d_call: TRBD1
cdr3_nt: TGTGCCAGCTCACCAAAGGCCCCGGCAAGGACAGGGATGTTTTATAGCAATCAGCCCCAGCATTTT
cdr3_aa: CASSPKAPARTGMFYSNQPQHF

j_call: TRBJ2-1
clone_size: NA
v_call: TRBV19
d_call: NA
cdr3_nt: TGTGCCAGTAGTATCACTAAAAACAATGAGCAGTTCTTC
cdr3_aa: CASSITKNNEQFF

j_call: TRBJ2-1
clone_size: NA
v_call: TRBV18
d_call: NA
cdr3_nt: TGTGCCAGCTCACCCACACGCGAGACAGTATTCTTC
cdr3_aa: CASSPTRETVFF

j_call: TRBJ2-5
clone_size: once
v_call: TRBV14
d_call: TRBD2
cdr3_nt: TGTGCCAGCAGCCAAGGATGGGCGGGGGGAACCGAAGAGACCCAGTACTTC
cdr3_aa: CASSQGWAGGTEETQYF

j_call: TRBJ2-7
clone_size: NA
v_call: TRBV14
d_call: TRBD1
cdr3_nt: TGTGCCAGCAGCCAAGTAGGGGTGCTTGGGACAGGGACATTCATTTTCTACGAGCAGTACTTC
cdr3_aa: CASSQVGVLGTGTFIFYEQYF

j_call: TRBJ1-4
clone_size: NA
v_call: TRBV19
d_call: TRBD1
cdr3_nt: TGTGCCAGTAGTTCGAGCCGACAGGGGGCTAATGAAAAACTGTTTTTT
cdr3_aa: CASSSSRQGANEKLFF

j_call: TRBJ1-5
clone_size: NA
v_call: TRBV6-1
d_call: TRBD1
cdr3_nt: TGTGCCAGCAGTGTCGGACAGGGTTCCAATCAGCCCCAGCATTTT
cdr3_aa: CASSVGQGSNQPQHF

j_call: TRBJ1-2
clone_size: NA
v_call: TRBV19
d_call: NA
cdr3_nt: TGTGCCAGTAGATCAAAAGGACTCACTGACTATGGCTACACCTTC
cdr3_aa: CASRSKGLTDYGYTF

j_call: TRBJ1-5
clone_size: NA
v_call: TRBV6-1
d_call: NA
cdr3_nt: TGTGCCAGCAGGGAAAGGAGGACAGTCTTTTTTAGCAATCAGCCCCAGCATTTT
cdr3_aa: CASRERRTVFFSNQPQHF

j_call: TRBJ2-3
clone_size: NA
v_call: TRBV7-2
d_call: TRBD2
cdr3_nt: TGTGCCAGCAGCCCTTTACAGAGGACTAGCGGAACGCAGTATTTT
cdr3_aa: CASSPLQRTSGTQYF

j_call: TRBJ2-7
clone_size: few
v_call: TRBV6-5
d_call: NA
cdr3_nt: TGTGCCAGCAGTTACCCGACGGGGGAGCAGTACTTC
cdr3_aa: CASSYPTGEQYF

j_call: TRBJ2-1
clone_size: NA
v_call: TRBV9
d_call: TRBD2
cdr3_nt: TGTGCCAGCAGCGTAGCGGGGGGGCCCTACAATGAGCAGTTCTTC
cdr3_aa: CASSVAGGPYNEQFF

j_call: TRBJ1-2
clone_size: NA
v_call: TRBV18
d_call: TRBD1
cdr3_nt: TGTGCCAGCTCACCCCGAAACAGGGGGCAAGTCTATGGCTACACCTTC
cdr3_aa: CASSPRNRGQVYGYTF

j_call: TRBJ1-4
clone_size: NA
v_call: TRBV7-2
d_call: TRBD1
cdr3_nt: TGTGCCAGCAGCTCTCGACAGGGCGAAAATGAAAAACTGTTTTTT
cdr3_aa: CASSSRQGENEKLFF

j_call: TRBJ1-6
clone_size: NA
v_call: TRBV4-3
d_call: NA
cdr3_nt: TGCGCCAGCAGCCAACAGACAGGAACAGTTTCACCCCTCCACTTT
cdr3_aa: CASSQQTGTVSPLHF

j_call: TRBJ1-2
clone_size: NA
v_call: TRBV9
d_call: NA
cdr3_nt: TGTGCCAGCAGCCCCCCTCTCCGGGGGAGGGACTACACCTTC
cdr3_aa: CASSPPLRGRDYTF

j_call: TRBJ1-2
clone_size: NA
v_call: TRBV4-1
d_call: NA
cdr3_nt: TGCGCCAGCAGCCAAGAGTGGGGGGACGGCTATGGCTACACCTTC
cdr3_aa: CASSQEWGDGYGYTF

j_call: TRBJ2-3
clone_size: NA
v_call: TRBV5-1
d_call: NA
cdr3_nt: TGCGCCAGCAGCTTGGCGGCGGGACCCCAGAAGGCGCAGTATTTT
cdr3_aa: CASSLAAGPQKAQYF

j_call: TRBJ2-1
clone_size: NA
v_call: TRBV7-8
d_call: NA
cdr3_nt: TGTGCCAGCAGCCGAACAGGGTTCAGTGAGCAGTTCTTC
cdr3_aa: CASSRTGFSEQFF

j_call: TRBJ1-2
clone_size: NA
v_call: TRBV19
d_call: NA
cdr3_nt: TGTGCCAGTTCCCAGGTCGACTATGGCTACACCTTC
cdr3_aa: CASSQVDYGYTF

j_call: TRBJ2-6
clone_size: NA
v_call: TRBV10-1
d_call: NA
cdr3_nt: TGCGCCAGGCCCTTAAGGGGTCAATGCTTCTCTGGGGCCAACGTCCTGACTTTC
cdr3_aa: CARPLRGQCFSGANVLTF

j_call: TRBJ1-6
clone_size: NA
v_call: TRBV19
d_call: NA
cdr3_nt: TGTGCCAGTAGTCCGCCAGGGGACTCACCCCTCCACTTT
cdr3_aa: CASSPPGDSPLHF

j_call: TRBJ1-2
clone_size: NA
v_call: TRBV7-9
d_call: NA
cdr3_nt: TGTGCCAGCAGCTTAGGGAATTTGGGCAAGGGGATAGACTATGGCTACACCTTC
cdr3_aa: CASSLGNLGKGIDYGYTF